Detailed here is one T cell receptor (beta chain). V dropped 0 bases and J dropped 7 bases, with 10 bases sitting between them. This CDR3 region has 14 residues. Germline V lookup: CDR1 MNHEY, CDR2 SVGAGI. The source of the sample is a study of blood T cell repertoires in COVID-19. The wider study: PBMCs, B-cell-depleted T cells, or T cells provided the cDNA or gDNA that made up the material.

As handled by the study authors: Researchers report that nucleated cell counts were estimated from reference gene primer amplification. The assay was immunoSEQ multiplex PCR, and TCRdb's table has in-frame clones only and misses some. That table is the source of V, J and clone size, and D and trimming were worked out from the DNA. The data contain more than 95,000 clones, 75% to 90% of them singletons. The sample comprised peripheral blood. The chain employs TRBV6-5 and TRBJ1-5, with D possibly being TRBD1 (6 bases). The source is a man in his fifties or sixties with acute or convalescent COVID-19. CDR3 region: CASSYSGARQPQHF. The CDR3 DNA is TGTGCCAGCAGTTACTCGGGGGCGCGGCAGCCCCAGCATTTT.